This entry describes one T cell receptor (beta chain). Its target is unknown. This specimen comes from a study of cytomegalovirus exposure and HLA in healthy donors. At the level of the study: Out of several hundred genotyped donors, roughly 80% belonged to the Caucasian-associated ancestry cluster. Study findings and constraints: In an earlier analysis, productive rearrangement rates for most beta V segments clustered near 87% or 30%.

PCR amplification relied on 60 Vbeta primers (plus 13 Jbeta primers). Sequenced by immunoSEQ multiplex PCR; TCRdb stores in-frame clones only, minus some. The sample includes over 250,000 clones, roughly 70% of them seen just once. V was clipped by 7 bases and J by 4 bases; unmatched bases: 6. In germline, CDR1 is MDHEN, CDR2 SYDVKM. The CDR3 length is 14 residues. This sequence joins TRBV28 and TRBJ2-2; 7 positions agree with TRBD1. Sequencing was performed on PBMCs. The receptor was derived from a female donor in good health and CMV-seronegative. DNA for the CDR3: TGTGCCAGCAAAAAAACAGGGGCCACCGGGGAGCTGTTTTTT. Amino acids: CASKKTGATGELFF.